This record concerns one TCR beta chain sequence. Via MiXCR, TCRdb re-called the 5' RACE reads, giving one row per CDR3 protein. Of 400,000 or so distinct CDR3 sequences in the sample, about 20% were seen once. Looked up from germline, CDR1 is SEHNR and CDR2 is FQNEAQ (reference sequence). The CDR3 sequence is 15 residues long. Trimming cost V 2 bases and J 13 bases, with 21 bases left between them. This record belongs to a study of T-cell memory formation after mild COVID-19. The chain is built from TRBV7-9 and TRBJ2-1; D possibly uses TRBD1 or TRBD2 (5 bases each). The receptor's source is an adult woman who had mild COVID-19 (a few samples of this study predate the infection). Cell type and time point are not known. Sequencing was carried out using PBMCs or a T cell subset sorted from them (not recorded which). This chain's CDR3 is CASSLTPGDRGPQFF. For the CDR3, the DNA is TGTGCCAGCAGCTTAACCCCTGGCGACCGGGGACCTCAGTTCTTC.